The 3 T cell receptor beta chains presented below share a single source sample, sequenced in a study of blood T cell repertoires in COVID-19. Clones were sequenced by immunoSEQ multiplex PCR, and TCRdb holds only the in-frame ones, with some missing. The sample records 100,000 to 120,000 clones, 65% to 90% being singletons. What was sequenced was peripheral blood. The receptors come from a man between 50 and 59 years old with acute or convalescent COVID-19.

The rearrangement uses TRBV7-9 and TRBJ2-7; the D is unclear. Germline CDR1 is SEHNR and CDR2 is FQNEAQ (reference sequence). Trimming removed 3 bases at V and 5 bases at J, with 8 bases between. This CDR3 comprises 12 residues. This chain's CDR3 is CASSFRQDEQYF. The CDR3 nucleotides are TGTGCCAGCAGCTTCAGGCAGGACGAGCAGTACTTC.

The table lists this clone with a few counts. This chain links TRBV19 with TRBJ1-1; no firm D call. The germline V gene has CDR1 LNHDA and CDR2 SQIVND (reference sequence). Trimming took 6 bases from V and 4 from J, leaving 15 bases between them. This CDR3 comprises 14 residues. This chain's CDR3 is CASSAVGRSTEAFF. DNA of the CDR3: TGTGCCAGTAGCGCGGTAGGGAGGAGCACTGAAGCTTTCTTT.

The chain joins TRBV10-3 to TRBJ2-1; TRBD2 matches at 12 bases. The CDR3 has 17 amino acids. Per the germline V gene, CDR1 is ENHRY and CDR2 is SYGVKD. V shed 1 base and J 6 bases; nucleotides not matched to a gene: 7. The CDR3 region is CAISELSSGGAVNEQFF. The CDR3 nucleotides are TGTGCCATCAGTGAGTTATCTAGCGGGGGGGCCGTCAATGAGCAGTTCTTC.